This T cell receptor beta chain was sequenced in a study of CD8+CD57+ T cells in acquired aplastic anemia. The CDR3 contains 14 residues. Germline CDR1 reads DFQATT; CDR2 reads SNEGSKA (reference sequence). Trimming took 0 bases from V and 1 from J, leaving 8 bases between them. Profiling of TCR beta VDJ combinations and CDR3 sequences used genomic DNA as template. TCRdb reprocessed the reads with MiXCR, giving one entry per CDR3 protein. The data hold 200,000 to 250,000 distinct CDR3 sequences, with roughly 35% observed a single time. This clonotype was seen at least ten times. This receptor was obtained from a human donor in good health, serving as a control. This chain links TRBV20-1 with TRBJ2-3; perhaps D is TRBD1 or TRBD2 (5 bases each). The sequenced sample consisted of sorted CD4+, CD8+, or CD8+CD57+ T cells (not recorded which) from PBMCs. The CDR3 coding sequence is TGCAGTGCTAGAGATTTGGGGGGCACAGATACGCAGTATTTT. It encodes CSARDLGGTDTQYF.